The sequence of this TCR beta chain was determined in a study of CXCR3-negative and CXCR3-positive naive CD8 T cells. Study-level results: CXCR3-positive naive cells had TRB CDR3s that were more hydrophobic than CXCR3-negative naive cells had. Memory CD8+ T cell repertoires were far less diverse than both naive subsets. Unlike memory cells, which differed, naive CXCR3-negative and CXCR3-positive cells had similar TRBV-TRBJ usage.

Comment on this clonotype: Antigen: not known.

This CDR3 is built from 16 residues. From germline, CDR1 is MNHEY and CDR2 SMNVEV (reference sequence). Cells classed as naive CD8+ T cells were CD45RO-CCR7+CD27+CD95-. The libraries of TRB cDNA were prepared using 5' RACE with UMI labels. Using the 5' RACE reads, TCRdb records one entry per CDR3 protein without DNA. The table lists 8,000 to 10,000 distinct CDR3 sequences, with roughly 1% in the top ten. What was sequenced was naive CXCR3- CD8+ T cells from blood. Subset denoted: CD45RO-CCR7+CD27+CD95- naive CD8+ T cells lacking CXCR3 (TNR3-). The receptor comes from a human donor in good health. Some clones in this sample may be carry-over from other donors' samples. The chain is built from TRBV27 and TRBJ2-1. This CDR3 reads CASSLLGTQFYNEQFF.